This passage covers 21 T cell receptor beta chains from one sample sequenced in a study of blood T cell repertoires in COVID-19. Sequenced by immunoSEQ multiplex PCR; TCRdb stores in-frame clones only, minus some. The sample holds about 210,000 clones, approximately 88% seen once. Sequencing was carried out using PBMCs or T cells enriched from blood (not recorded which). All receptors come from a man in his late teens or twenties with acute COVID-19.

CDR3: CASSRDRDYEQYF. The CDR3 DNA reads as TGTGCCAGCAGCCGGGACAGAGACTACGAGCAGTACTTC. The V gene is TRBV6-5, the J gene TRBJ2-7; 7 positions agree with TRBD1. Germline V gene lookup returns CDR1 MNHEY and CDR2 SVGAGI. The CDR3 consists of 13 residues. V gave up 6 bases and J gave up 3 bases; unmatched junction bases: 5.

Worth noting for this clone: A much larger clone lies one base from this, so it may be a read error. The chain recombines TRBV7-9 with TRBJ1-1; D is unclear. Germline V gives CDR1 SEHNR, CDR2 FQNEAQ (reference sequence). The length of the CDR3 is 13 residues. Here the CDR3 DNA reads TGTACCAGCAGCTTAGATTCCGGGTCTGAAGCTTTCTTT. The encoded protein is CTSSLDSGSEAFF.

The rearrangement joins TRBV14 to TRBJ2-2; a weak D match, TRBD2 (5 bases). Germline V gene sequence: CDR1 SGHDN, CDR2 FVKESK. The CDR3 has 14 residues. Between the trimmed V and J ends, which lost 1 base and 6 bases, there was a span of 9 bases. This chain's CDR3 is CASSQVLRAGELFF. As DNA, the CDR3 is TGTGCCAGCAGCCAAGTTCTGAGGGCCGGGGAGCTGTTTTTT. Variable domain in full (rest from reference TRBV14 and TRBJ2-2): EAGVTQFPSHSVIEKGQTVTLRCDPISGHDNLYWYRRVMGKEIKFLLHFVKESKQDESGMPNNRFLAERTGGTYSTLKVQPAELEDSGVYFCASSQVLRAGELFFGEGSRLTVL.

This clone occurred a few times. This chain connects TRBV9 to TRBJ2-7; the match to TRBD2 covers 11 bases. The germline CDR1 and CDR2 sequences are SGDLS and YYNGEE. Trimming removed 1 base from V and 6 bases from J; junction bases left unmatched: 6. The CDR3 is 15 residues long. The CDR3 sequence is CASSVSTSGSAEQYF. CDR3 DNA: TGTGCCAGCAGCGTAAGTACTAGCGGGAGTGCCGAGCAGTACTTC. Full variable domain (missing parts from reference TRBV9 and TRBJ2-7): DSGVTQTPKHLITATGQRVTLRCSPRSGDLSVYWYQQSLDQGLQFLIQYYNGEERAKGNILERFSAQQFPDLHSELNLSSLELGDSALYFCASSVSTSGSAEQYFGPGTRLTVT.

This chain links TRBV27 with TRBJ2-3, with D maybe TRBD1 (6 bases). The CDR3 contains 13 residues. Per germline, CDR1 MNHEY and CDR2 SMNVEV (reference sequence). V shed 3 bases and J shed 6 bases, with 10 bases lying between them. The CDR3 is CASSFQGSDTQYF. The CDR3 nucleotides are TGTGCCAGCAGTTTCCAGGGGTCGGATACGCAGTATTTT.

In its sample, this clone was seen a few times. The same CDR3 also results from other DNA sequences found in this sample. The V and J genes are TRBV29-1 and TRBJ2-1; D is unresolved. The germline V and J ends were trimmed by 3 bases and 2 bases, with 2 bases remaining between them. The CDR3 totals 11 residues. Germline loops: CDR1 SQVTM, CDR2 ANQGSEA. The CDR3 DNA follows: TGCAGCGTTGACACCTACAATGAGCAGTTCTTC. Translating gives CSVDTYNEQFF.

This chain uses TRBV19 with TRBJ1-3, with D unresolved. Germline V gene data show CDR1 as LNHDA and CDR2 as SQIVND (reference sequence). The CDR3 loop spans 14 amino acids. The V end was cut by 6 bases, the J end by 1 base, with 10 bases between. The CDR3 DNA reads TGTGCCAGTAGACCGGGATCTTCTGGAAACACCATATATTTT. This encodes CASRPGSSGNTIYF.

This clone was recorded once. The chain has TRBV7-9 and TRBJ2-5; D perhaps matches TRBD2 (5 bases). The ends were cut back, 0 bases at V and 7 bases at J, with 15 bases in the middle. Germline CDR1 and CDR2: SEHNR and FQNEAQ (reference sequence). The CDR3 loop spans 15 amino acids. The CDR3 sequence is CASSLAWSGEGTQYF. As DNA, the CDR3 is TGTGCCAGCAGCTTAGCCTGGTCGGGCGAGGGGACCCAGTACTTC. Variable domain in full (rest from reference TRBV7-9 and TRBJ2-5): DTGVSQNPRHKITKRGQNVTFRCDPISEHNRLYWYRQTLGQGPEFLTYFQNEAQLEKSRLLSDRFSAERPKGSFSTLEIQRTEQGDSAMYLCASSLAWSGEGTQYFGPGTRLLVL.

This chain connects TRBV9 to TRBJ2-3; 8 bases are shared with TRBD2. V lost 3 bases to trimming and J lost 4 bases; unmatched junction nucleotides: 7. This CDR3 has 15 amino acids. From germline, CDR1 is SGDLS and CDR2 YYNGEE. CDR3: CASSAGTSRADTQYF. CDR3 bases: TGTGCCAGCAGCGCCGGGACTAGTAGGGCAGATACGCAGTATTTT.

The chain uses TRBV4-3 and TRBJ2-2; possibly TRBD1 for D (5 bases). Trimming shortened V by 0 bases and J by 0 bases, and 14 bases separated the two germline ends. Germline CDR1 reads LGHNA; CDR2 reads YSLEER. This CDR3 spans 18 amino acids. The CDR3 bases are TGCGCCAGCAGCCAAGAAGGGGCAACAAGCGCGAACACCGGGGAGCTGTTTTTT. It translates to CASSQEGATSANTGELFF.

The chain joins TRBV4-1 to TRBJ2-7, with D possibly matching TRBD1 (5 bases). CDR3 length: 15 residues. Germline CDR1 MGHRA, CDR2 YSYEKL. V lost 0 bases and J lost 0, with 9 bases in between. CDR3 nucleotides: TGCGCCAGCAGCCAAGACCAGGGTTTCTCCTACGAGCAGTACTTC. It yields the protein CASSQDQGFSYEQYF.

The J gene is TRBJ2-6, the V gene TRBV19; D may be TRBD1 (6 bases). From germline, CDR1 is LNHDA and CDR2 SQIVND (reference sequence). The CDR3 extends over 16 amino acids. V shed 5 bases and J shed 0 bases, with 11 bases lying between them. The CDR3 protein is CASSPGQPSGANVLTF. CDR3 nucleotide sequence: TGTGCCAGTAGTCCAGGACAGCCCTCTGGGGCCAACGTCCTGACTTTC.

The chain recombines TRBV2 with TRBJ1-1, with D possibly matching TRBD1 (6 bases). The CDR3 has 15 amino acids. V lost 6 bases, J lost 4 bases, and 18 bases lay in between. CDR1 and CDR2 from the germline V gene are SNHLY and FYNNEI. The CDR3 reads CASRIEGQLGTEAFF. The CDR3 nucleotides read TGTGCCAGCAGAATAGAAGGACAGCTGGGCACTGAAGCTTTCTTT.

The chain employs TRBV7-9 and TRBJ1-2, with D tentatively TRBD1 (5 bases). The CDR3 is 15 residues long. Germline V gene lookup returns CDR1 SEHNR and CDR2 FQNEAQ (reference sequence). The V gene lost 1 base and the J gene lost 5 bases, with 14 bases spanning the gap. CDR3 amino acids: CASSLELDIEYGYTF. The CDR3 DNA is TGTGCCAGCAGCTTAGAGCTGGACATTGAATATGGCTACACCTTC.

The rearrangement links TRBV21-1 to TRBJ2-3; TRBD1 was called by the table and not checked on the DNA. TRBV21-1 is classified as a pseudogene. This CDR3 has 17 residues. The CDR3 loop reads CASSNLTRHIFTDTQYF. The DNA of the CDR3 is TGTGCCAGCAGCAACCTAACCAGACACATTTTCACAGATACGCAGTATTTT.

The rearrangement joins TRBV30 to TRBJ2-3, with TRBD2 matching 7 bases. The V gene end was trimmed by 5 bases and the J gene end by 7 bases; junction bases not matched to a gene: 15. Germline V gives CDR1 GTSNPN, CDR2 SVGIG (reference sequence). This CDR3 is built from 15 residues. The CDR3 loop is CAWGGLGHGGNTQYF. In DNA form, the CDR3 reads TGTGCCTGGGGAGGCCTGGGGCACGGGGGGAATACGCAGTATTTT.

The CDR3 is CASSPQYTEAFF. The CDR3 DNA follows: TGTGCCAGCAGTCCGCAGTACACTGAAGCTTTCTTT. The genes are TRBV28 and TRBJ1-1; D gene uncertain. V gave up 5 bases and J gave up 3 bases, with 7 bases separating them. CDR3 length equals 12 residues. From germline, CDR1 is MDHEN and CDR2 SYDVKM.

The rearrangement uses TRBV19 and TRBJ2-2; D is uncertain. V was cut by 5 bases and J by 3 bases, with 7 bases left in between. CDR3 length equals 13 residues. CDR1 LNHDA and CDR2 SQIVND come from the germline V gene (reference sequence). The CDR3 sequence is CASSPRYTGELFF. CDR3 DNA: TGTGCCAGTAGTCCCCGTTACACCGGGGAGCTGTTTTTT.

The V gene is TRBV7-2, the J gene TRBJ2-1, with TRBD1 as a possible D gene (5 bases). V was pared by 0 bases and J by 4 bases, with 10 bases between. The CDR3 has 15 residues. CDR1 is SGHTA, CDR2 FQGNSA, per germline. Written as DNA, the CDR3 is TGTGCCAGCAGCTTAGCCATCGGACAATACAATGAGCAGTTCTTC. It specifies CASSLAIGQYNEQFF.

This clone turned up a few times. This chain joins TRBV18 and TRBJ1-1; 8 bases fit TRBD1. Germline lookup yields CDR1 KGHSH and CDR2 LQKENI. The CDR3 spans 14 residues. Trimming at V came to 0 bases and at J to 12 bases, leaving 9 bases not matched to a gene. For the CDR3, the DNA is TGTGCCAGCTCACCACCCACCCGGGACAGGTCTACTTTCTTT. Its translation is CASSPPTRDRSTFF.

The chain has TRBV30 and TRBJ2-5; the match to TRBD2 covers 12 bases. The CDR3 has 16 amino acids. CDR1 and CDR2 (germline): GTSNPN, SVGIG (reference sequence). J gave up 1 base and V 4 bases, and 7 bases lay outside the gene matches. CDR3 region: CAWKLPSGRAQETQYF. The CDR3 region has the DNA TGTGCCTGGAAATTGCCTAGCGGGAGGGCCCAAGAGACCCAGTACTTC.